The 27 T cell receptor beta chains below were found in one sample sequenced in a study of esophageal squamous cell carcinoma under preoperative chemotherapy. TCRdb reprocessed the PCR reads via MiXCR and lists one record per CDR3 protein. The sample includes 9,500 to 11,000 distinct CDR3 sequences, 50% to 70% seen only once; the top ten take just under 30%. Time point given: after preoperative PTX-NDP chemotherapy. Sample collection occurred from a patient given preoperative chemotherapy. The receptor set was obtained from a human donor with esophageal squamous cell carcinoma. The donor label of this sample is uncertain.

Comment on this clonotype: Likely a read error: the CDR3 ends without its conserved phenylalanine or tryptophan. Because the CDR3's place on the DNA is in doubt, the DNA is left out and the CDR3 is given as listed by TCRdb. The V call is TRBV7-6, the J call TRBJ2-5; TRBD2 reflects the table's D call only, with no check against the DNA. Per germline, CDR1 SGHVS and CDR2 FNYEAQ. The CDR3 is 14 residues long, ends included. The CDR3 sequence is CVSSSCWLWGDEGP.

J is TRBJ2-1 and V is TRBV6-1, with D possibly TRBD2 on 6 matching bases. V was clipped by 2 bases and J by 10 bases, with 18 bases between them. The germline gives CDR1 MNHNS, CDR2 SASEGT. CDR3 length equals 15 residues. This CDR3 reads CASSEYGGTSYEQFF. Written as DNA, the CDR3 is TGTGCCAGCAGTGAATACGGGGGAACCTCCTACGAGCAGTTCTTC.

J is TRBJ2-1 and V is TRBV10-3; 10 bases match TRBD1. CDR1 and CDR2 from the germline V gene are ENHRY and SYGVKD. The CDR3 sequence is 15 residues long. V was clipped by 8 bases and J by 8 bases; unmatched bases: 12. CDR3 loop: CAISAGTGDWDEQFF. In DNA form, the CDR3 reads TGTGCCATCTCCGCCGGGACAGGGGATTGGGATGAGCAGTTCTTC.

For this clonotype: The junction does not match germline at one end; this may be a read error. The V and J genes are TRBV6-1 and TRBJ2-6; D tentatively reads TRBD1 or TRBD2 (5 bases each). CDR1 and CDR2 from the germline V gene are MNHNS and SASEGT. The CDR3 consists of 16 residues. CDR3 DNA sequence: TGTGCCAGCAGGGGGTTTTGGGGACGCTACACAGATACGCAGTATTTC. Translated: CASRGFWGRYTDTQYF.

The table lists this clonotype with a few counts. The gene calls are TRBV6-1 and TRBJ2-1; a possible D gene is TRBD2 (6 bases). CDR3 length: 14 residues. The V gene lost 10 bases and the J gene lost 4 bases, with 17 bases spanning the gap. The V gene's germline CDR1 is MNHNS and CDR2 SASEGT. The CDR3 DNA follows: TGTGCCACCTCTAGGGTAGCGGATTACAATGAGCAGTTCTTC. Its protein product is CATSRVADYNEQFF.

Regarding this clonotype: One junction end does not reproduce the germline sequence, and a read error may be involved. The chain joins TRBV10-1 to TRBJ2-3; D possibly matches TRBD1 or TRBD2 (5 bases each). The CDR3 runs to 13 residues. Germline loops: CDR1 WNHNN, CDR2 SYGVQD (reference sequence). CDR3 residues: CASSRGKADTQYF. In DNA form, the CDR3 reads TGCGCCAGCAGTCGGGGCAAAGCAGATACGCAGTATTTC.

The DNA for the CDR3 is TGTGCCAGCAGTCCACACTGGAACACTGAAGCTTTCTTT. Amino acid sequence: CASSPHWNTEAFF. V and J are TRBV12-3 or TRBV12-4 and TRBJ1-1; D unresolved. V gave up 5 bases and J gave up 1 base, with 8 bases separating them. The CDR3 spans 13 residues.

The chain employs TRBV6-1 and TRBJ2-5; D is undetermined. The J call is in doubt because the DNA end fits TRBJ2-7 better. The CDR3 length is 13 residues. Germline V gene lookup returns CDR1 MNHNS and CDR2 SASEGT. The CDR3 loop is CASRITDTYEQYF. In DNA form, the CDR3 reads TGTGCCAGCAGAATAACAGATACCTACGAGCAGTACTTC.

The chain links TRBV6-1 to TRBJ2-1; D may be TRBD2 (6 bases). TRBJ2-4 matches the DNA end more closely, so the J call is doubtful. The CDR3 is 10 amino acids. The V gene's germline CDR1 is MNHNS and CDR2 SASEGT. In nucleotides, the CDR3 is TGTGCCAGCAGTCGGGGGATTCAGTACTTC. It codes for CASSRGIQYF.

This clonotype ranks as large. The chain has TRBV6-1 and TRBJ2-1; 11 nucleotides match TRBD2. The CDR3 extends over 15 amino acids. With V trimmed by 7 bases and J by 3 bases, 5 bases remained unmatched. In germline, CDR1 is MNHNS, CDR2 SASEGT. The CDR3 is CASTSLAGGYNEQFF. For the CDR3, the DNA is TGTGCCAGCACAAGCCTAGCGGGAGGCTACAATGAGCAGTTCTTC.

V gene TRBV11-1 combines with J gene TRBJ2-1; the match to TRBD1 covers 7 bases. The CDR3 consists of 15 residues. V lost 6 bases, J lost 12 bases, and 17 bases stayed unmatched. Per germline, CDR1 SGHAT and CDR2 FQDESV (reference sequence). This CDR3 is CASSFGTALLLRQFF. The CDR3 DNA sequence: TGTGCCAGCAGTTTTGGGACAGCCCTTCTCCTTAGGCAGTTCTTC.

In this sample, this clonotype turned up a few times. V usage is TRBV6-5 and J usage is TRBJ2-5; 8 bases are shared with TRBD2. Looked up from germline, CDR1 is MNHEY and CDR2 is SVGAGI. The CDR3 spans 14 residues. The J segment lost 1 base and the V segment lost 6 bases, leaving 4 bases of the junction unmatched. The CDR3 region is CASSLLAAQETQYF. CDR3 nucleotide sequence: TGTGCCAGCAGCTTACTAGCGGCCCAAGAGACCCAGTACTTC.

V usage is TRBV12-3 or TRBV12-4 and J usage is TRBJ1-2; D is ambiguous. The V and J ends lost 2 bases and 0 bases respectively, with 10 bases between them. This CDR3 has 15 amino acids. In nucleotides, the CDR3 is TGTGCCAGCAGTTTAAGTCGGAGAGCTAACTATGGCTACACCTTC. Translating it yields CASSLSRRANYGYTF.

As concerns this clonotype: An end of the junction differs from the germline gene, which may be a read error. In DNA form, the CDR3 reads TGTGCCAGCAGCTCACGGGGTCGCGTCTCGGGACTAGGGGCTACAGATATTCAGTATTTC. This translates into CASSSRGRVSGLGATDIQYF. The chain has TRBV6-1 and TRBJ2-3; 8 bases are shared with TRBD2. This CDR3 has 20 amino acids. Per the germline V gene, CDR1 is MNHNS and CDR2 is SASEGT.

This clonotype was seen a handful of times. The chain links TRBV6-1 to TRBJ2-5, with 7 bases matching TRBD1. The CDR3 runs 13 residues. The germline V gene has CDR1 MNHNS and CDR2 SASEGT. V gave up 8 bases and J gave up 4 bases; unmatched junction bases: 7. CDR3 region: CASVWTGRETQYF. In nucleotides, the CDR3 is TGTGCCAGCGTCTGGACAGGACGAGAGACCCAGTACTTC.

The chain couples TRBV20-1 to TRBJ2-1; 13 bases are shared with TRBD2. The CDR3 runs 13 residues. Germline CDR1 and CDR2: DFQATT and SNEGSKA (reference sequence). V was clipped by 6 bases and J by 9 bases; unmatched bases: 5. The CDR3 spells CSARGLAGREQFF. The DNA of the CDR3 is TGCAGTGCCCGGGGACTAGCGGGACGTGAGCAGTTCTTC.

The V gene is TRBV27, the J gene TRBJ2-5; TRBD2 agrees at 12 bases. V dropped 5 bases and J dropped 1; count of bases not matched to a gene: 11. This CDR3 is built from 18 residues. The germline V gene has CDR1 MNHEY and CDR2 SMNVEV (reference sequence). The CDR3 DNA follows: TGTGCCAGCAGTCCGCTGACTAGCGGGAGTTTTAGCCAAGAGACCCAGTACTTC. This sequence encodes CASSPLTSGSFSQETQYF.

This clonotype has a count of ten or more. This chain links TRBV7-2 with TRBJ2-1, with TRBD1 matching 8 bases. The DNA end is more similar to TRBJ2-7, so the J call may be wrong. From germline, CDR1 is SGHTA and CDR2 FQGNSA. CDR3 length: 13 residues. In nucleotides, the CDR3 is TGTGCCAGCAGCTCCACAGGGGGCTACGAGCAGTACTTC. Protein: CASSSTGGYEQYF.

The CDR3 DNA sequence: TGTGCCAGCAGCGACCGGGGAAGCTCCTACGAGCAGTACTTC. Protein sequence: CASSDRGSSYEQYF. The rearrangement links TRBV6-1 to TRBJ2-1, with D perhaps TRBD2 (5 bases). The J call may be wrong; the DNA end is better matched by TRBJ2-7. The germline V gene encodes CDR1 MNHNS and CDR2 SASEGT. The CDR3 length is 14 residues.

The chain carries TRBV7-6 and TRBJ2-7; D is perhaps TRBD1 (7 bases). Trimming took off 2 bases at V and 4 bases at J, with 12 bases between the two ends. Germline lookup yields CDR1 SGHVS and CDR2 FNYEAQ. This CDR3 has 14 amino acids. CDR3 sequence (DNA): TGTGCCAGCAGCTTACGCCAGGGGGGATACGAGCAGTACTTC. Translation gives CASSLRQGGYEQYF.

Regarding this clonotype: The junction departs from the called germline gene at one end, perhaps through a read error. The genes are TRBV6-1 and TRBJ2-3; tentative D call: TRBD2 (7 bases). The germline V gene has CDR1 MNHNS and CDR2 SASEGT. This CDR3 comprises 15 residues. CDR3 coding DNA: TGTGCCAGGGGGGGAGGGGGAGGAGACCAAGATACGCAGTACTTT. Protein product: CARGGGGGDQDTQYF.

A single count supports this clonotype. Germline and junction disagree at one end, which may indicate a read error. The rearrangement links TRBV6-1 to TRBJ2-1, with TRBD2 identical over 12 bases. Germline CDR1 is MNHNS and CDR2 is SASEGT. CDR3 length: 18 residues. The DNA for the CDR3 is TGTGCCAGCAGTGACACCCTTGCTAGCGGGAGGGTCTCCGGTGAGCAGTTCTTT. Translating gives CASSDTLASGRVSGEQFF.

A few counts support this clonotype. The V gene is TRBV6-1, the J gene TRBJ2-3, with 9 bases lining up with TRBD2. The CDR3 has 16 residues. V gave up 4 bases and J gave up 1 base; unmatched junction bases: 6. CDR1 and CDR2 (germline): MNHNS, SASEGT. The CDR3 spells CASSVGWTSGTDTQYF. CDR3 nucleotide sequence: TGTGCCAGCAGTGTAGGTTGGACTAGCGGCACAGATACGCAGTATTTT.

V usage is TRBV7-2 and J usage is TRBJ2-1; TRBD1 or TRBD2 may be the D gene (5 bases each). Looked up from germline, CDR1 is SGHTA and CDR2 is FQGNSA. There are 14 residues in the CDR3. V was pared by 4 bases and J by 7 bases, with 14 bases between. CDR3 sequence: CASSYGHPGNEQFF. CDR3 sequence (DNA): TGTGCCAGCAGCTATGGACACCCGGGGAATGAGCAGTTCTTC.

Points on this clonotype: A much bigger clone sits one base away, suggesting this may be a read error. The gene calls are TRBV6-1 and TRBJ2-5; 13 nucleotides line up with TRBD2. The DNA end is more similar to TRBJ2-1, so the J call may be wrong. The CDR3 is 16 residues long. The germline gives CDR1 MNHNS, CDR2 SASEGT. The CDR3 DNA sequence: TGTGCCAGCAGTCCCCCGGGACTAGCGGGACAAGAGACCCAGTTCTTC. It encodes CASSPPGLAGQETQFF.

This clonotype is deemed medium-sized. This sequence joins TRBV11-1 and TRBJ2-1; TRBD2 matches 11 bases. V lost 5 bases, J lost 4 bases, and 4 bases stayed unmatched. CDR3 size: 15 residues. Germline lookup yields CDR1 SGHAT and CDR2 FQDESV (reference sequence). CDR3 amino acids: CASSPGTSGYNEQFF. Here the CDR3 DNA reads TGTGCCAGCAGCCCCGGGACTAGCGGTTACAATGAGCAGTTCTTC.

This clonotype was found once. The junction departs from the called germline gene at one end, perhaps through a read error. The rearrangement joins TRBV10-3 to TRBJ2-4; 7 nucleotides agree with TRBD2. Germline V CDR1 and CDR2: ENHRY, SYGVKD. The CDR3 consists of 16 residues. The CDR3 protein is CACRELGGRAKNTQYF. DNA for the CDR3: TGTGCGTGCCGCGAATTGGGGGGGAGAGCCAAAAACACGCAGTACTTT.